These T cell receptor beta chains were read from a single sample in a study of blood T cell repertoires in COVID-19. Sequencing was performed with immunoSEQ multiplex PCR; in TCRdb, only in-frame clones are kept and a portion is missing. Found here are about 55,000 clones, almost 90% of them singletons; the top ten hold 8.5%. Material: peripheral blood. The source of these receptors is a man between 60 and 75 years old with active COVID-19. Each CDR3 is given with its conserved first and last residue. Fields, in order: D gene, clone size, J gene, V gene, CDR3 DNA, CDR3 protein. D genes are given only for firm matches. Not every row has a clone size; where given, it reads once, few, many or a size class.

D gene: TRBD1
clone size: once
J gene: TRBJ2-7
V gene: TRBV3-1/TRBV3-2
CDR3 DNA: TGTGCCAGCACCCGGGGACAGTATGCCGAGCAGTACTTC
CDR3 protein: CASTRGQYAEQYF

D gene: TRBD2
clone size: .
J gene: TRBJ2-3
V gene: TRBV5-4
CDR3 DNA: TGTGCCAGCAGCTTGGCGGGCGGGAGGGCAGATACGCAGTATTTT
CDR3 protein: CASSLAGGRADTQYF

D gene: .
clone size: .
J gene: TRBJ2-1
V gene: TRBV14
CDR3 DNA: TGTGCCAGCAGCCAACTTGCGAGCGGACGAAATGAGCAGTTCTTC
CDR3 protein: CASSQLASGRNEQFF

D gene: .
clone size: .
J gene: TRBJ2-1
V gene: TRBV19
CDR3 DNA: TGTGCCAGTAGTATCGGTTCGGGTTCTCCTGAGCAGTTCTTC
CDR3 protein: CASSIGSGSPEQFF

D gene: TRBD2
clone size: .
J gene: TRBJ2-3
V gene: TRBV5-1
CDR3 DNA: TGCGCCAGCAGCTCCGGGACTAGCGGGGCAGATACGCAGTATTTT
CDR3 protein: CASSSGTSGADTQYF

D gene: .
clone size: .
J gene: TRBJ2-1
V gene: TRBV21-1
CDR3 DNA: TGTGCCAGCAGCAGCGGGAGTCCCCAAGTGGGGCAGTTCTTC
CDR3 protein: CASSSGSPQVGQFF

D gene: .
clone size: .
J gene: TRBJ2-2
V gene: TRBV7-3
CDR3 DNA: TGTGCCAGCAGCTTAACGGGACAGAACACCGGGGAGCTGTTTTTT
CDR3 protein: CASSLTGQNTGELFF

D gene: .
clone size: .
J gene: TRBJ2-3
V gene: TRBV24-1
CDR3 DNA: TGTGCCACCAGTGATCTTAGTTATACGCAGTATTTT
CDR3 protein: CATSDLSYTQYF

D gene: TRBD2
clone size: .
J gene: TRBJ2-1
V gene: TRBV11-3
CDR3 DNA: TGTGCCAGCAGTTCGACTAGCAGTCGCGATGAGCAGTTCTTC
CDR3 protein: CASSSTSSRDEQFF

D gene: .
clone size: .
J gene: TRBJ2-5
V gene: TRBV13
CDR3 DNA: TGTGCCAGCAGCCCCTTTTTCGGGAGAAGCGAGACCCAGTACTTC
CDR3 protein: CASSPFFGRSETQYF

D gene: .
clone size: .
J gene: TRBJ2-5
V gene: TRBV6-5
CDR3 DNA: TGTGCCAGCGGATCCCGACAGGATCGGGAGACCCAGTACTTC
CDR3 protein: CASGSRQDRETQYF

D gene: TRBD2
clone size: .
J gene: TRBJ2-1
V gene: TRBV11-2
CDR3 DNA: TGTGCCAGCAGTACCGGGACTAGCGGGTACAATGAGCAGTTCTTC
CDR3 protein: CASSTGTSGYNEQFF

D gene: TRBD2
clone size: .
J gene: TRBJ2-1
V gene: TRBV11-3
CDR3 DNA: TGTGCCAGCAGCATCAGCGGGAGGCGCCACAATGAGCAGTTCTTC
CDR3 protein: CASSISGRRHNEQFF

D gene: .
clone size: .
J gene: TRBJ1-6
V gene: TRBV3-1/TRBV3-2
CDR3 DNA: TGTGCCAGCAGCCAAGGACGGGGGGCCCAATCACCCCTCCACTTT
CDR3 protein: CASSQGRGAQSPLHF

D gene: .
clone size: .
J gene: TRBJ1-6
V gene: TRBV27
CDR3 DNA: TGTGCCAGCAGTTTATATTCAGGGTTAAATTCACCCCTCCACTTT
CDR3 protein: CASSLYSGLNSPLHF

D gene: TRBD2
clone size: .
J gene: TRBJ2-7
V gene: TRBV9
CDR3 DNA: TGTGCCAGCAGCGAGTTCCCCAGCGGGAGGGCCTACGAGCAGTACTTC
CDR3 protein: CASSEFPSGRAYEQYF

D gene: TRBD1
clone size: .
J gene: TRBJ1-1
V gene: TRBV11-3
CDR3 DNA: TGTGCCAGCAGCTTCGGACAGGGTGAAGCTTTCTTT
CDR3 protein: CASSFGQGEAFF

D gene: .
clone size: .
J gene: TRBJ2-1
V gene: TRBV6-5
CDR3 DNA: TGTGCCAGCAGTAAACAGGGTAGCTACAATGAGCAGTTCTTC
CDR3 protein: CASSKQGSYNEQFF

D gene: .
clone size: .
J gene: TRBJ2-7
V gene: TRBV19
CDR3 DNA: TGTGCCAGTAGTGGGATAAAGCAGGGTATCTACGAGCAGTACTTC
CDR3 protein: CASSGIKQGIYEQYF

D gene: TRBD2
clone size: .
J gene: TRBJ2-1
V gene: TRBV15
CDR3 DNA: TGTGCCACCAGCAGAGATCGGGAGGTTCGGTTCTTC
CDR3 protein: CATSRDREVRFF

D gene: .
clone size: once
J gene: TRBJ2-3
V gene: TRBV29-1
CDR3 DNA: TGCAGCGTTGTCGGTGTCACAGATACGCAGTATTTT
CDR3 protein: CSVVGVTDTQYF

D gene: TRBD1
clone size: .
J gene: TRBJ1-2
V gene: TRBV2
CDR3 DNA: TGTGCCAGCCGGGTCGGGACAGGGGCCTATGGCTACACCTTC
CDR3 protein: CASRVGTGAYGYTF

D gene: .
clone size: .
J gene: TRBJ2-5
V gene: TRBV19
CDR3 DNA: TGTGCCAGTAAGGGATTGGAGGGCTCGGAGACCCAGTACTTC
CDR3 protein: CASKGLEGSETQYF

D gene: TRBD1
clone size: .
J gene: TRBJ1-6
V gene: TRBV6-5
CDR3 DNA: TGTGCCAGCAGCCTCGACAGGGTTCGACCCCTCCACTTT
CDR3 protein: CASSLDRVRPLHF

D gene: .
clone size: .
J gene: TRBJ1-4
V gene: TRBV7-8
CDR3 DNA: TGTGCCAGCAGCACTTGGGGCACCAAGAATGAAAAACTGTTTTTT
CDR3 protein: CASSTWGTKNEKLFF

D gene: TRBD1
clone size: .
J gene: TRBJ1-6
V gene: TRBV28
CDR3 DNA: TGTGCCAGCAGACTGAGGACAGGAAATTCACCCCTCCACTTT
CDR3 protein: CASRLRTGNSPLHF

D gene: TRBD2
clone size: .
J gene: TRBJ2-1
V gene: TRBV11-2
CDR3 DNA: TGTGCCAGCACTGCGACTAGCGGGAGCGGTAGTGAGCAGTTCTTC
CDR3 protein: CASTATSGSGSEQFF

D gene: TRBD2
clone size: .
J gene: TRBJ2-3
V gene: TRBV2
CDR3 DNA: TGTGCCAACACACTAGCGGAAGAGGAGGATACGCAGTATTTT
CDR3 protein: CANTLAEEEDTQYF

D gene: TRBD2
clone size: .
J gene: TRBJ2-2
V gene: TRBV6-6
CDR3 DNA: TGTGCCAGCAGCCCCGGGACTAGAGGGGGGGAGCTGTTTTTT
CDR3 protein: CASSPGTRGGELFF

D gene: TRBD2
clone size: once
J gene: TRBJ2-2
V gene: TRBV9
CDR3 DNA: TGTGCCAGCAGCGTAGGGACTAGCGGACCAACCGGGGAGCTGTTTTTT
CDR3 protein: CASSVGTSGPTGELFF

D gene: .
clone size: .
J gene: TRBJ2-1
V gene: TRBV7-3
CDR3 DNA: TGTGCCAGCAGCTTATATGTCGGTAGAGAGGTTGAGCAGTTCTTC
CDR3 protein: CASSLYVGREVEQFF

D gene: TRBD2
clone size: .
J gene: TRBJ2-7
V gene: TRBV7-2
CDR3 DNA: TGTGCCAGCAGCCCCAGTCTTCTAGCGGTGTTGTACGAGCAGTACTTC
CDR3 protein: CASSPSLLAVLYEQYF